This T cell receptor beta chain is drawn from a study of a mutant IDH1 vaccine in newly diagnosed glioma. Study summary: The start of vaccination came 4-6 weeks after radiotherapy alone, or with temozolomide cycles. Males made up roughly 62% and females approximately 40% of treated patients, whose mean age was approximately 40 years. Patients got radiotherapy, temozolomide, or both beforehand, and most got both. Regarding the study as a whole: Pseudoprogression seemed unlinked to shifts in top peripheral T cell clonotypes.

Using immunoSEQ multiplex PCR, the repertoire was profiled, and TCRdb retains in-frame clones only, with some absent. This table has over 30,000 clones, around 79% appearing once. Time point denoted: week 35, safety follow-up. What each vaccine dose contained was 300 ug of mutant IDH1 20-mer peptide, accompanied by topical imiquimod. This clone appeared a single time. The antigen remains undetermined. The origin of this receptor is a woman younger than 45 with glioma. Some clones in this sample may be carry-over from other donors' samples. This specimen was PBMCs, taken from a glioma patient whose treatment included an IDH1 peptide vaccine.

DNA of the CDR3: TGTGCCAGCGGACAGGGGAGAGCCGGGGAGCTGTTTTTT. Translation gives CASGQGRAGELFF. V is TRBV27 and J is TRBJ2-2, with 9 nucleotides matching TRBD1. There are 13 residues in the CDR3. The V segment lost 8 bases and the J segment 6 bases; nucleotides outside the gene matches: 4. Germline V CDR1 and CDR2: MNHEY, SMNVEV (reference sequence).